This passage covers 30 T cell receptor beta chains from one sample sequenced in a study of cytomegalovirus exposure and HLA in healthy donors. Primers for the PCR totalled 60 Vbeta and 13 Jbeta. TCRdb's table, derived via immunoSEQ multiplex PCR, lists solely in-frame clones and lacks some. The data hold 95,000 to 100,000 clones, with about 75% observed a single time. Sequencing was carried out using PBMCs. The source of these receptors is a man aged 45-65 years in good health and CMV-seronegative.

The gene calls are TRBV5-1 and TRBJ2-3; D possibly corresponds to TRBD2 (6 bases). Trimming pared 0 bases from V and 1 base from J, leaving 12 bases between. The V gene's germline CDR1 is SGHRS and CDR2 YFSETQ. The CDR3 loop spans 16 amino acids. This CDR3 reads CASSLAAGLGTDTQYF. The CDR3, as DNA: TGCGCCAGCAGCTTGGCGGCGGGACTTGGCACAGATACGCAGTATTTT.

This clone was detected only a few times. Written as DNA, the CDR3 is TGTGCCAGCAGCCCGACACCCATCGGCAATGAGCAGTTCTTC. It encodes CASSPTPIGNEQFF. The chain uses TRBV11-3 and TRBJ2-1; no clear D gene. The CDR3 has 14 residues. Per germline, CDR1 SGHNT and CDR2 YENEEA. Trimming removed 5 bases from V and 6 bases from J, with 14 bases in between.

This chain uses TRBV6-5 with TRBJ1-5, with 7 bases identical to TRBD1. The CDR3 runs to 15 residues. V dropped 6 bases and J dropped 4; count of bases not matched to a gene: 9. Germline lookup yields CDR1 MNHEY and CDR2 SVGAGI. CDR3 in DNA: TGTGCCAGCAGCCCCGGGACAGAATTTAATCAGCCCCAGCATTTT. It specifies CASSPGTEFNQPQHF.

The V call is TRBV6-5, the J call TRBJ1-4; tentatively, D is TRBD1 (6 bases). V lost 5 bases and J lost 0, with 7 bases in between. This CDR3 is 14 amino acids long. Germline V gives CDR1 MNHEY, CDR2 SVGAGI. Here the CDR3 DNA reads TGTGCCAGCAGTAGACAGGCAACTAATGAAAAACTGTTTTTT. Its protein product is CASSRQATNEKLFF.

In this sample, this clone turned up a few times. The sample contains more than one DNA sequence encoding this CDR3. The chain couples TRBV19 to TRBJ1-1, with D tentatively TRBD1 (6 bases). In germline, CDR1 is LNHDA, CDR2 SQIVND (reference sequence). V dropped 4 bases and J dropped 4 bases, with 10 bases sitting between them. This CDR3 spans 13 amino acids. The CDR3 DNA is TGTGCCAGTAGTAGGGGGGGGCTCACTGAAGCTTTCTTT. It codes for CASSRGGLTEAFF.

The chain carries TRBV2 and TRBJ1-2, with TRBD1 matching over 7 bases. The CDR3 is made up of 16 amino acids. V lost 7 bases, J lost 1 base, and 12 bases stayed unmatched. Germline CDR1 SNHLY, CDR2 FYNNEI. The CDR3 DNA follows: TGTGCCAGCATCCGGACAGGCTTGCTATTTAACTATGGCTACACCTTC. The encoded protein is CASIRTGLLFNYGYTF.

The chain is built from TRBV5-5 and TRBJ2-7; 12 nucleotides agree with TRBD2. CDR1 is SGHKS, CDR2 YYEKEE, per germline (reference sequence). The CDR3 has 14 residues. V gave up 5 bases and J gave up 7 bases; unmatched junction bases: 7. The CDR3 nucleotides read TGTGCCAGCAGTCAGACTAGCGGGAGTGAGGAGCAGTACTTC. Its translation: CASSQTSGSEEQYF. The variable domain in full, completed from reference TRBV5-5 and TRBJ2-7, reads DAGVTQSPTHLIKTRGQQVTLRCSPISGHKSVSWYQQVLGQGPQFIFQYYEKEERGRGNFPDRFSARQFPNYSSELNVNALLLGDSALYLCASSQTSGSEEQYFGPGTRLTVT.

J is TRBJ2-3 and V is TRBV5-5; TRBD2 matches 11 bases. The trim removed 6 bases at V and 7 bases at J, leaving 10 bases unmatched. Per the germline V gene, CDR1 is SGHKS and CDR2 is YYEKEE (reference sequence). The CDR3 runs to 15 residues. The CDR3 nucleotides read TGTGCCAGCATAGTGGGACTAGCGGAGCCAAATACGCAGTATTTT. Protein sequence: CASIVGLAEPNTQYF.

V usage is TRBV5-1 and J usage is TRBJ2-2; perhaps TRBD2 as D (6 bases). The germline V gene encodes CDR1 SGHRS and CDR2 YFSETQ. V was pared by 0 bases and J by 5 bases, with 8 bases between. This CDR3 has 14 amino acids. The CDR3 region has the DNA TGCGCCAGCAGCTTGGGCGGGAAAACCGGGGAGCTGTTTTTT. This codes for CASSLGGKTGELFF.

V usage is TRBV7-6 and J usage is TRBJ1-5; D gene ambiguous. V lost 5 bases and J lost 0, with 5 bases in between. The length of the CDR3 is 13 residues. CDR1 is SGHVS, CDR2 FNYEAQ, per germline. The CDR3, as DNA: TGTGCCAGCAGCCCAGATAGCAATCAGCCCCAGCATTTT. This gives the protein CASSPDSNQPQHF.

This chain links TRBV7-9 with TRBJ2-7, with TRBD1 matching over 9 bases. The V gene end was trimmed by 4 bases and the J gene end by 5 bases; junction bases not matched to a gene: 12. The CDR3 runs to 16 residues. CDR1 SEHNR and CDR2 FQNEAQ come from the germline V gene (reference sequence). The CDR3 DNA reads TGTGCCAGCAGCTGGACCGGGACAGGGAGGGTCAACGAGCAGTACTTC. This codes for CASSWTGTGRVNEQYF.

The rearrangement joins TRBV29-1 to TRBJ2-1; 9 positions match TRBD2. The germline V gene encodes CDR1 SQVTM and CDR2 ANQGSEA. The V segment lost 8 bases and the J segment 9 bases; nucleotides outside the gene matches: 8. The CDR3 has 12 residues. The DNA of the CDR3 is TGCAGCACTGATAGTAGCGGGAGTGAGCAGTTCTTC. It codes for CSTDSSGSEQFF.

V and J are TRBV6-5 and TRBJ1-2; the D is unclear. Germline CDR1 and CDR2: MNHEY and SVGAGI. The CDR3 has 13 amino acids. Deletions cut 8 bases from V and 0 bases from J, with 10 bases between. CDR3 region: CASGLGANYGYTF. CDR3 in DNA: TGTGCCAGCGGATTAGGAGCTAACTATGGCTACACCTTC.

This clone came up once. This chain links TRBV21-1 with TRBJ1-1; the table names TRBD1, a call not compared with the DNA. TRBV21-1 is an annotated pseudogene. The CDR3 covers 17 residues. This CDR3 is CASSKERTGTPRAEAFF. CDR3 nucleotide sequence: TGTGCCAGCAGCAAAGAGCGGACAGGGACCCCCCGTGCCGAAGCTTTCTTT.

The J gene is TRBJ1-1, the V gene TRBV5-1; a possible D gene is TRBD1 (5 bases). Germline CDR1 is SGHRS and CDR2 is YFSETQ. V lost 0 bases and J lost 8, with 14 bases in between. The CDR3 loop spans 14 amino acids. The CDR3, as DNA: TGCGCCAGCAGCTTGGAAGGGGCGACGGTGGAAGCTTTCTTT. It is translated as CASSLEGATVEAFF. Together with reference TRBV5-1 and TRBJ1-1, the CDR3 gives the full variable domain: KAGVTQTPRYLIKTRGQQVTLSCSPISGHRSVSWYQQTPGQGLQFLFEYFSETQRNKGNFPGRFSGRQFSNSRSEMNVSTLELGDSALYLCASSLEGATVEAFFGQGTRLTVV.

V is TRBV6-1 and J is TRBJ2-5; 7 positions match TRBD1. The J call may be wrong; the DNA end is better matched by TRBJ2-7. In germline, CDR1 is MNHNS, CDR2 SASEGT. The CDR3 has 14 residues. The CDR3 nucleotides are TGTGCCAGCCGACAAAAAGACAGGGCCTACGAGCAGTACTTC. This gives the protein CASRQKDRAYEQYF.

This chain links TRBV6-1 with TRBJ2-7, with 8 bases lining up with TRBD2. This CDR3 is built from 15 residues. Unmatched junction bases numbered 5, after V lost 1 base and J lost 3 bases. Germline loops: CDR1 MNHNS, CDR2 SASEGT. The CDR3 reads CASSEGGSGIYEQYF. The CDR3 DNA sequence: TGTGCCAGCAGTGAAGGCGGTAGCGGGATCTACGAGCAGTACTTC.

V is TRBV28 and J is TRBJ1-3; D is undetermined. This CDR3 comprises 14 residues. Trimming left V 5 bases short and J 2 bases short, with 10 bases between. Germline V lookup: CDR1 MDHEN, CDR2 SYDVKM. CDR3 nucleotides: TGTGCCAGCAGTAAACTCACGGCTGGAAACACCATATATTTT. Translated: CASSKLTAGNTIYF.

The V gene is TRBV7-9, the J gene TRBJ2-3, with TRBD2 identical over 12 bases. This CDR3 contains 17 residues. CDR1 SEHNR and CDR2 FQNEAQ come from the germline V gene (reference sequence). V lost 5 bases to trimming and J lost 2 bases; unmatched junction nucleotides: 8. The CDR3 region has the DNA TGTGCCAGCAGCATCGGCGGACTAGCGGGATTCACAGATACGCAGTATTTT. Translating gives CASSIGGLAGFTDTQYF.

The V gene is TRBV6-1, the J gene TRBJ1-2; TRBD1 is a possible D gene (6 bases). Germline CDR1 and CDR2: MNHNS and SASEGT. V dropped 5 bases and J dropped 7 bases, with 20 bases sitting between them. The CDR3 sequence is 15 residues long. The CDR3 DNA follows: TGTGCCAGCAGTTTTGGACAGTATATAAGGGGTGGCTACACCTTC. The encoded protein is CASSFGQYIRGGYTF.

In its sample, this clone was seen many times. The CDR3 DNA reads TGCAGTGCTAGACAATTTGAAAAACTGTTTTTT. It is translated as CSARQFEKLFF. The chain has TRBV20-1 and TRBJ1-4; no reliable D call. V gave up 2 bases and J gave up 7 bases, with 5 bases separating them. Germline V gene sequence: CDR1 DFQATT, CDR2 SNEGSKA (reference sequence). This CDR3 comprises 11 residues.

V is TRBV28 and J is TRBJ2-2, with D possibly matching TRBD1 (6 bases). The CDR3 loop spans 14 amino acids. Germline V gene data show CDR1 as MDHEN and CDR2 as SYDVKM. Deletions cut 4 bases from V and 4 bases from J, with 10 bases between. Here the CDR3 reads CASSSTGITGELFF. The CDR3, as DNA: TGTGCCAGCAGTTCCACAGGGATCACCGGGGAGCTGTTTTTT.

The CDR3 loop reads CASSYTQETQYF. The CDR3 bases are TGTGCCAGCAGTTACACACAAGAGACCCAGTACTTC. This chain connects TRBV6-6 to TRBJ2-5; D uncertain. CDR3 length: 12 residues. Germline lookup yields CDR1 MNHNY and CDR2 SVGAGI (reference sequence). The ends were cut back, 2 bases at V and 2 bases at J, with 3 bases in the middle.

This chain uses TRBV28 with TRBJ1-2; D is perhaps TRBD1 (6 bases). V was shortened by 7 bases and J by 2 bases, with 11 bases between the two germline ends. This CDR3 spans 13 amino acids. Germline-derived CDR1 and CDR2 are MDHEN and SYDVKM. CDR3 DNA sequence: TGTGCCAGCATGCCAGGGGAAAACTATGGCTACACCTTC. This encodes CASMPGENYGYTF.

The J gene is TRBJ2-5, the V gene TRBV5-1; the match to TRBD1 covers 10 bases. Germline CDR1 reads SGHRS; CDR2 reads YFSETQ. Losses at the gene ends were 3 bases for V and 4 bases for J; bases not matched to a gene: 6. The length of the CDR3 is 15 residues. The CDR3 DNA is TGCGCCAGCAGCTATACTAGGGACAGGGGAGAGACCCAGTACTTC. Its translation is CASSYTRDRGETQYF.

This chain connects TRBV6-1 to TRBJ2-5; 7 positions agree with TRBD1. Looked up from germline, CDR1 is MNHNS and CDR2 is SASEGT. The CDR3 runs 14 residues. Unmatched junction bases numbered 13, after V lost 10 bases and J lost 5 bases. The CDR3 nucleotides read TGTGCCATCATCTTAAACAGGGGTTGGGAGACCCAGTACTTC. It codes for CAIILNRGWETQYF.

The chain uses TRBV11-2 and TRBJ1-4, with D possibly TRBD1 on 5 matching bases. CDR1 is SGHAT, CDR2 FQNNGV, per germline. V was cut by 0 bases and J by 7 bases, with 9 bases left in between. This CDR3 has 14 residues. CDR3 loop: CASSLDQTAEKLFF. The DNA of the CDR3 is TGTGCCAGCAGCTTAGATCAGACAGCTGAAAAACTGTTTTTT.

This clone has a single count. This chain links TRBV7-3 with TRBJ2-2; D is unresolved. Between the trimmed V and J ends, which lost 4 bases and 8 bases, there was a span of 8 bases. CDR1 SGHTA and CDR2 FQGTGA come from the germline V gene. The CDR3 is 12 amino acids. In DNA form, the CDR3 reads TGTGCCAGCAGCTCTTTGAGTGGGGAGCTGTTTTTT. Its translation is CASSSLSGELFF.

Here the CDR3 reads CASRNTGTGNNSPLHF. The CDR3, as DNA: TGCGCCAGCAGAAATACCGGGACAGGGAATAATTCACCCCTCCACTTT. This chain connects TRBV5-1 to TRBJ1-6, with 9 bases identical to TRBD1. J was trimmed by 5 bases and V by 5 bases; bases with no gene match: 8. This CDR3 contains 16 residues. Germline CDR1 reads SGHRS; CDR2 reads YFSETQ.

This clone has a handful of counts. The chain carries TRBV7-2 and TRBJ2-1, with D hard to call. The V end was cut by 2 bases, the J end by 9 bases, with 14 bases between. Germline V CDR1 and CDR2: SGHTA, FQGNSA. The CDR3 covers 14 residues. In DNA form, the CDR3 reads TGTGCCAGCAGCTTAAATGTCCCGGTATCTGAGCAGTTCTTC. This sequence encodes CASSLNVPVSEQFF. Supplemented by reference TRBV7-2 and TRBJ2-1, the full variable domain reads GAGVSQSPSNKVTEKGKDVELRCDPISGHTALYWYRQSLGQGLEFLIYFQGNSAPDKSGLPSDRFSAERTGGSVSTLTIQRTQQEDSAVYLCASSLNVPVSEQFFGPGTRLTVL.